Listed below are T cell receptor beta chains from one sample, sequenced in a study of prognosis after radiotherapy for stage I lung cancer. MiXCR, run by TCRdb on the multiplex PCR reads, gives a single entry per CDR3 protein. The table includes over 15,000 distinct CDR3 sequences, around 42% detected once. Here the sequenced sample was PBMCs, taken before or after stereotactic body radiation therapy (not recorded which). The origin of the receptors is a donor aged 50 or older with non-small cell lung cancer. Both conserved end residues are part of each CDR3. Fields, in order: J gene, clone size, D gene, V gene, CDR3 protein, CDR3 DNA. D genes are given only for firm matches. Some rows have no size entry. The others give once, few or many, or a class for an expanded clone.

j_gene: TRBJ2-1; abundance: many; d_gene: TRBD1; v_gene: TRBV11-2; CDR3aa: CASSLPGQSVLLEQFF; CDR3nt: TGTGCCAGCAGCTTGCCGGGACAGTCAGTTTTATTAGAGCAGTTCTTC
j_gene: TRBJ2-3; abundance: medium-sized; d_gene: TRBD2; v_gene: TRBV6-5; CDR3aa: CASSSRLAASDTQYF; CDR3nt: TGTGCCAGCAGTTCAAGACTAGCAGCGTCGGATACGCAGTATTTT
j_gene: TRBJ1-3; abundance: medium-sized; d_gene: NA; v_gene: TRBV12-3/TRBV12-4; CDR3aa: CASRPPGPGPGNTIYF; CDR3nt: TGTGCCAGCAGACCGCCAGGACCGGGGCCTGGAAACACCATATATTTT
j_gene: TRBJ1-5; abundance: NA; d_gene: NA; v_gene: TRBV28; CDR3aa: CASSLVRVSNQPQHF; CDR3nt: TGTGCCAGCAGCCTCGTCAGGGTTAGCAATCAGCCCCAGCATTTT
j_gene: TRBJ2-7; abundance: once; d_gene: TRBD2; v_gene: TRBV6-6; CDR3aa: CASSYSIYGLAGHEQYF; CDR3nt: TGTGCCAGCAGTTACTCGATCTACGGACTAGCGGGTCACGAGCAGTACTTC
j_gene: TRBJ1-2; abundance: many; d_gene: TRBD1; v_gene: TRBV7-9; CDR3aa: CASSPSGTGGSYGYTF; CDR3nt: TGTGCCAGCAGCCCATCCGGGACAGGGGGTAGTTATGGCTACACCTTC
j_gene: TRBJ2-1; abundance: few; d_gene: NA; v_gene: TRBV5-4; CDR3aa: CASSPELDYGEQFF; CDR3nt: TGTGCCAGCAGCCCAGAACTAGATTACGGTGAGCAGTTCTTC
j_gene: TRBJ2-3; abundance: NA; d_gene: TRBD2; v_gene: TRBV6-1; CDR3aa: CASSPGLAGSDTQYF; CDR3nt: TGTGCCAGCAGTCCGGGACTAGCGGGATCAGATACGCAGTATTTT
j_gene: TRBJ2-2; abundance: NA; d_gene: TRBD1; v_gene: TRBV6-4; CDR3aa: CASSDVRDRRTGELFF; CDR3nt: TGTGCCAGCAGTGATGTCCGGGACAGGAGAACCGGGGAGCTGTTTTTT
j_gene: TRBJ2-7; abundance: once; d_gene: NA; v_gene: TRBV11-2; CDR3aa: CASRLDTWGSNEQYF; CDR3nt: TGTGCCAGCAGGCTAGATACGTGGGGGAGCAACGAGCAGTACTTC
j_gene: TRBJ2-3; abundance: NA; d_gene: NA; v_gene: TRBV30; CDR3aa: CAWSSRLGMTDTQYF; CDR3nt: TGTGCCTGGAGTTCCCGACTAGGAATGACAGATACGCAGTATTTT
j_gene: TRBJ2-6; abundance: NA; d_gene: NA; v_gene: TRBV2; CDR3aa: CASRDWAGANVLTF; CDR3nt: TGTGCCAGCAGGGATTGGGCTGGGGCCAACGTCCTGACTTTC
j_gene: TRBJ2-1; abundance: NA; d_gene: TRBD2; v_gene: TRBV13; CDR3aa: CASSTPSGSGSYNEQFF; CDR3nt: TGTGCCAGCAGCACCCCTAGCGGGAGTGGATCCTACAATGAGCAGTTCTTC
j_gene: TRBJ1-5; abundance: once; d_gene: NA; v_gene: TRBV19; CDR3aa: CASSITGQPQHF; CDR3nt: TGTGCCAGTAGTATTACGGGTCAGCCCCAGCATTTT
j_gene: TRBJ2-2; abundance: medium-sized; d_gene: NA; v_gene: TRBV24-1; CDR3aa: CATSDVSGGNAGELFF; CDR3nt: TGTGCCACCAGTGATGTCTCAGGGGGGAACGCCGGGGAGCTGTTTTTT
j_gene: TRBJ2-1; abundance: many; d_gene: NA; v_gene: TRBV10-3; CDR3aa: CAIRDDPYNEQFF; CDR3nt: TGTGCCATCAGGGACGATCCCTACAATGAGCAGTTCTTC
j_gene: TRBJ1-3; abundance: NA; d_gene: NA; v_gene: TRBV7-3; CDR3aa: CASSPGLRYPQERGNTIYF; CDR3nt: TGTGCCAGCAGCCCGGGTCTTCGATATCCTCAAGAAAGAGGAAACACCATATATTTT
j_gene: TRBJ1-2; abundance: many; d_gene: NA; v_gene: TRBV14; CDR3aa: CASSQDGQGSYGYTF; CDR3nt: TGTGCCAGCAGCCAAGATGGGCAGGGCAGCTATGGCTACACCTTC
j_gene: TRBJ1-2; abundance: NA; d_gene: NA; v_gene: TRBV28; CDR3aa: CAIRRVNYGHTF; CDR3nt: TGTGCCATCAGGCGTGTTAACTATGGCCACACCTTC
j_gene: TRBJ2-7; abundance: NA; d_gene: NA; v_gene: TRBV4-3; CDR3aa: CASSQEGGRREQYF; CDR3nt: TGCGCCAGCAGCCAAGAGGGGGGGCGCCGAGAGCAGTACTTC
j_gene: TRBJ1-6; abundance: many; d_gene: TRBD1; v_gene: TRBV2; CDR3aa: CASSVDRGVGNSPLHF; CDR3nt: TGTGCCAGCAGTGTAGACAGGGGAGTTGGCAATTCACCCCTCCACTTT
j_gene: TRBJ1-3; abundance: medium-sized; d_gene: NA; v_gene: TRBV6-1; CDR3aa: CASRSTRAGNTIYF; CDR3nt: TGTGCCAGCAGATCTACAAGGGCTGGAAACACCATATATTTT